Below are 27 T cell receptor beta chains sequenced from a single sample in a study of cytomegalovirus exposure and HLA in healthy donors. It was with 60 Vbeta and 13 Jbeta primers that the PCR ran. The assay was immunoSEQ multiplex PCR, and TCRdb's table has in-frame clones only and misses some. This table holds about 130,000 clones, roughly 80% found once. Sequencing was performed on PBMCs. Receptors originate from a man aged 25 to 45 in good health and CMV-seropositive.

The CDR3, as DNA: TGTGCCTGGAGTCAAGGGGGTCAGCCCCAGCATTTT. Translating gives CAWSQGGQPQHF. The chain couples TRBV30 to TRBJ1-5; possible D gene TRBD1, 6 bases. Germline V gene data show CDR1 as GTSNPN and CDR2 as SVGIG (reference sequence). The CDR3 totals 12 residues. The V end lost 2 bases, the J end lost 6 bases, and 8 bases lay between the germline ends.

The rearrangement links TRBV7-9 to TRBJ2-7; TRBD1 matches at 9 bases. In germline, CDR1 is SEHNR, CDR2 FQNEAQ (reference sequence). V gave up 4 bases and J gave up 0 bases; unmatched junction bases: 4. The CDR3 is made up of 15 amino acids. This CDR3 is CASSSYRGRSYEQYF. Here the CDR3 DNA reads TGTGCCAGCAGCTCGTACAGGGGGCGCTCCTACGAGCAGTACTTC.

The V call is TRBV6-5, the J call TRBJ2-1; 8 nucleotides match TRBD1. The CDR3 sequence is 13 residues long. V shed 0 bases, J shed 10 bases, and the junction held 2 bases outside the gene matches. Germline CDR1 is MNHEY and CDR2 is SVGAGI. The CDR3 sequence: CASSYSRDREQFF. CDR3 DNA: TGTGCCAGCAGTTACTCTCGGGACAGGGAGCAGTTCTTC.

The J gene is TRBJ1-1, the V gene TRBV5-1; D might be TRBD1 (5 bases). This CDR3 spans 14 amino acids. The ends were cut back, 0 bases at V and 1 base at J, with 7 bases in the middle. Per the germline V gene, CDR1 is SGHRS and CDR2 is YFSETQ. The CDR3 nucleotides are TGCGCCAGCAGCTTGGGCACAGGGAACACTGAAGCTTTCTTT. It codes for CASSLGTGNTEAFF.

The CDR3 sequence is CASSPPGQYYGYTF. CDR3 bases: TGCGCCAGCAGCCCGCCGGGACAGTACTATGGCTACACCTTC. The chain uses TRBV5-1 and TRBJ1-2, with 7 bases aligning to TRBD1. The CDR3 runs 14 residues. Unmatched junction bases numbered 6, after V lost 4 bases and J lost 3 bases. Germline V gene lookup returns CDR1 SGHRS and CDR2 YFSETQ.

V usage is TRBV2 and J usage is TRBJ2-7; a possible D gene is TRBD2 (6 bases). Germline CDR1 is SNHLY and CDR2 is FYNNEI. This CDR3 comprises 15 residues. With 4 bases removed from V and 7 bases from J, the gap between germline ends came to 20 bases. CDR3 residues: CASSGPRGGVGEQYF. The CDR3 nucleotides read TGTGCCAGCAGTGGGCCCCGGGGCGGGGTCGGGGAGCAGTACTTC.

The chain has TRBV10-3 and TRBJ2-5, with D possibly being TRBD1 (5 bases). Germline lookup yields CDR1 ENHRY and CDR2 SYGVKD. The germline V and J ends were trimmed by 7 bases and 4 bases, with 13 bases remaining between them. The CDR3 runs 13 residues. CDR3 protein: CAIMKRGGETQYF. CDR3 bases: TGTGCCATCATGAAAAGGGGCGGAGAGACCCAGTACTTC.

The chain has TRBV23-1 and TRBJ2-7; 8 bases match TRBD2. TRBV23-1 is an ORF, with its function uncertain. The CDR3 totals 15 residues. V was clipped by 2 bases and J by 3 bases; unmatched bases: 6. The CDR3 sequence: CASSQPRTSSYEQYF. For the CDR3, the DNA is TGCGCCAGCAGTCAACCGAGGACTAGCAGCTACGAGCAGTACTTC.

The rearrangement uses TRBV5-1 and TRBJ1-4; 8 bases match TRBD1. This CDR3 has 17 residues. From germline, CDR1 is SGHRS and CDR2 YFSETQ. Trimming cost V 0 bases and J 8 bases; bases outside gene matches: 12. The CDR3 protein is CASSLGPTGGIGEKLFF. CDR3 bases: TGCGCCAGCAGCTTGGGGCCTACAGGGGGAATTGGGGAAAAACTGTTTTTT.

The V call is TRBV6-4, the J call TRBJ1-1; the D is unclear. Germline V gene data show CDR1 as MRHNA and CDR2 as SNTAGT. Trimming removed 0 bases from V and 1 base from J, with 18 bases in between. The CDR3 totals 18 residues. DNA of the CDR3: TGTGCCAGCAGTGACTCGCGCAGGTCTCGTCGTGGGAACACTGAAGCTTTCTTT. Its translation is CASSDSRRSRRGNTEAFF.

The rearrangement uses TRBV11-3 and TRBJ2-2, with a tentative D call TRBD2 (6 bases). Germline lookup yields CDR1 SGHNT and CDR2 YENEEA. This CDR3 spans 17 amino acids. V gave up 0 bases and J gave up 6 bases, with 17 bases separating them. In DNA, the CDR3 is TGTGCCAGCAGCTTAGATTCGGCGGGACGACCTTCCGGGGAGCTGTTTTTT. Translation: CASSLDSAGRPSGELFF.

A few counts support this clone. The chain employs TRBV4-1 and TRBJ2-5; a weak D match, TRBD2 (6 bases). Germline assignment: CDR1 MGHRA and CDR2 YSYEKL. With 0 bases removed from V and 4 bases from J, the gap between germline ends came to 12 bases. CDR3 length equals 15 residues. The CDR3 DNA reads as TGCGCCAGCAGCCAAGATCGACTAGTAATAGAGACCCAGTACTTC. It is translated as CASSQDRLVIETQYF.

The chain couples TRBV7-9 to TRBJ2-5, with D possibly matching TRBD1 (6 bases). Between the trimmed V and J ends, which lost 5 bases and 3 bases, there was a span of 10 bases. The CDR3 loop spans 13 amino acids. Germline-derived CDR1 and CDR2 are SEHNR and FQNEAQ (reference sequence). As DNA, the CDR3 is TGTGCCAGCAGCCATACAGGGAAAGAGACCCAGTACTTC. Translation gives CASSHTGKETQYF.

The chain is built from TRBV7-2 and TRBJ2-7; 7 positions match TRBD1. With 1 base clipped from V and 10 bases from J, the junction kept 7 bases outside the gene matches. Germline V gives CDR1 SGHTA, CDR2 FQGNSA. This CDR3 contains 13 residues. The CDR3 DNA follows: TGTGCCAGCAGCTTAGGAAACAGGGGCGCTCAGTACTTC. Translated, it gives CASSLGNRGAQYF.

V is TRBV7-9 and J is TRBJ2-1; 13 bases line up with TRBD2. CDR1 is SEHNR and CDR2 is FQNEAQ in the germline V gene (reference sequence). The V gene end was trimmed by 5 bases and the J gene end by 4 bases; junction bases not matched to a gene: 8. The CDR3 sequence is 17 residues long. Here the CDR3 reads CASSRTSGSGFYNEQFF. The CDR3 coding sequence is TGTGCCAGCAGCCGGACTAGCGGGAGCGGTTTTTACAATGAGCAGTTCTTC. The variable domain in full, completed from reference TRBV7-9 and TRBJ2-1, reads DTGVSQNPRHKITKRGQNVTFRCDPISEHNRLYWYRQTLGQGPEFLTYFQNEAQLEKSRLLSDRFSAERPKGSFSTLEIQRTEQGDSAMYLCASSRTSGSGFYNEQFFGPGTRLTVL.

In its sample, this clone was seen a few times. The CDR3 loop is CASSLKRERLYEQYF. The CDR3 bases are TGTGCCAGCAGCTTGAAGCGGGAGCGCCTCTACGAGCAGTACTTC. V is TRBV5-4 and J is TRBJ2-7; 8 nucleotides match TRBD2. The trim removed 1 base at V and 3 bases at J, leaving 6 bases unmatched. This CDR3 contains 15 residues. The V gene's germline CDR1 is SGHNT and CDR2 YYREEE (reference sequence).

The CDR3 DNA is TGCAGCCCCACTGGAGGGACCGAGGGATTGGGAAACACCATATATTTT. It yields the protein CSPTGGTEGLGNTIYF. The chain combines TRBV29-1 with TRBJ1-3; a weak D match, TRBD1 (5 bases). V was pared by 8 bases and J by 4 bases, with 24 bases between. Germline CDR1 reads SQVTM; CDR2 reads ANQGSEA. This CDR3 spans 16 amino acids. Combining the CDR3 with reference TRBV29-1 and TRBJ1-3 gives the whole variable domain SAVISQKPSRDICQRGTSLTIQCQVDSQVTMMFWYRQQPGQSLTLIATANQGSEATYESGFVIDKFPISRPNLTFSTLTVSNMSPEDSSIYLCSPTGGTEGLGNTIYFGEGSWLTVV.

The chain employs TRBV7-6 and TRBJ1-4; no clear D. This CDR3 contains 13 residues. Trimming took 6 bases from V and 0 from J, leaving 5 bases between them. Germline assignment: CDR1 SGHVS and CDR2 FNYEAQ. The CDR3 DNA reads TGTGCCAGCAGGCACACAACTAATGAAAAACTGTTTTTT. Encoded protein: CASRHTTNEKLFF.

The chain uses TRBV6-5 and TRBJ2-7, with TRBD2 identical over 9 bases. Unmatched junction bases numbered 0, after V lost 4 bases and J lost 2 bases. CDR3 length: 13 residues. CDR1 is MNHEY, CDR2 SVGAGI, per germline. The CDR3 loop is CASSSSGTYEQYF. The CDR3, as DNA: TGTGCCAGCAGTTCTAGCGGGACCTACGAGCAGTACTTC.

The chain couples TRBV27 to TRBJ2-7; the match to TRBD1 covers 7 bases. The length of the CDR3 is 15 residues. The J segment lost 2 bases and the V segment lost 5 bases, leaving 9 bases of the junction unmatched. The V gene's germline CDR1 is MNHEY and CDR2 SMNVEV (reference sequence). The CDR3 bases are TGTGCCAGCAGTCCCCGACAGGGCCTTCCCTACGAGCAGTACTTC. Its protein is CASSPRQGLPYEQYF.

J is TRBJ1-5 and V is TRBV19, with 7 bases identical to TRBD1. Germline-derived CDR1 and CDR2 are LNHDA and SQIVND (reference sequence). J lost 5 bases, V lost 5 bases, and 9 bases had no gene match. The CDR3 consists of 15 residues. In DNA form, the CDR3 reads TGTGCCAGTAGTCGCGCTGACAGGGCGCATCAGCCCCAGCATTTT. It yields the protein CASSRADRAHQPQHF.

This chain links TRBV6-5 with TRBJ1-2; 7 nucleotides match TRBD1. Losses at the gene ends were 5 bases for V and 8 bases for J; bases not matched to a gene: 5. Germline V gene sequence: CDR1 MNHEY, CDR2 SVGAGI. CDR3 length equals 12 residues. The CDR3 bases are TGTGCCAGCAGTGTACAGGGGACAGGCTACACCTTC. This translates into CASSVQGTGYTF.

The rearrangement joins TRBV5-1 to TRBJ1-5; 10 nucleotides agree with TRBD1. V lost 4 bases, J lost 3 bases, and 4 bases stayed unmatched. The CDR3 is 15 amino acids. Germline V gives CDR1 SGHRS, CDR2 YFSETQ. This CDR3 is CASSLGTGVNQPQHF. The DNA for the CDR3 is TGCGCCAGCAGCCTAGGGACAGGGGTCAATCAGCCCCAGCATTTT.

The CDR3 is CASSEQGLAPYEQYF. CDR3 coding DNA: TGTGCCAGCAGTGAACAAGGACTAGCACCCTACGAGCAGTACTTC. The V gene is TRBV25-1, the J gene TRBJ2-7, with 8 bases aligning to TRBD2. Germline V gene sequence: CDR1 MGHDK, CDR2 SYGVNS. The CDR3 has 15 amino acids. V lost 2 bases and J lost 2; bases outside the gene matches: 5.

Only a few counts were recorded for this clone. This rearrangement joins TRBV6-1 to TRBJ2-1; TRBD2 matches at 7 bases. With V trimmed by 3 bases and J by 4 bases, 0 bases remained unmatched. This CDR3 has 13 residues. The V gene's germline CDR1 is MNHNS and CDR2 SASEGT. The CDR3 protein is CASSEREYNEQFF. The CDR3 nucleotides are TGTGCCAGCAGTGAGCGGGAGTACAATGAGCAGTTCTTC.

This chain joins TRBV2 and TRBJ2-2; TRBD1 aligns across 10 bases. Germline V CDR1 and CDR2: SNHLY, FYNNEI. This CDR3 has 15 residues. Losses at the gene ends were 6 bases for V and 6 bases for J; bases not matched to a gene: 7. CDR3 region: CASRPGTGVSGELFF. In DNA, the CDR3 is TGTGCCAGCAGGCCCGGGACAGGGGTTTCCGGGGAGCTGTTTTTT. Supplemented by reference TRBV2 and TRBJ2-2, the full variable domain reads EPEVTQTPSHQVTQMGQEVILRCVPISNHLYFYWYRQILGQKVEFLVSFYNNEISEKSEIFDDQFSVERPDGSNFTLKIRSTKLEDSAMYFCASRPGTGVSGELFFGEGSRLTVL.

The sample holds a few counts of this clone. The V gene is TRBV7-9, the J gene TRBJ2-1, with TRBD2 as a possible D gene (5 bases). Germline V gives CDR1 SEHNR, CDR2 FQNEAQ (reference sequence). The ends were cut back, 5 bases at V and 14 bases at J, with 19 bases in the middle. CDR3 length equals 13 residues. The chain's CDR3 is CASSNRGLSGKFF. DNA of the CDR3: TGTGCCAGCAGCAACCGAGGACTGAGCGGAAAGTTCTTC.